This T cell receptor (beta chain) originates from a study of cytomegalovirus exposure and HLA in healthy donors. Study-wide results and caveats: Despite most TCR sequences being rare, some public TCRs occurred in many donors.

A remark on this clone: Its antigen remains unidentified.

Germline CDR1 and CDR2: GTSNPN and SVGIG (reference sequence). This CDR3 region has 15 residues. Germline trimming cut 8 bases from V and 5 bases from J; bases unmatched to any gene: 14. Both 60 Vbeta primers and 13 Jbeta primers went into the PCR. This table comes from immunoSEQ multiplex PCR, and its TCRdb copy is limited to in-frame clones, with some not included. The table includes approximately 97,000 clones, around 81% detected once. The chain combines TRBV30 with TRBJ2-7, with 11 positions matching TRBD2. This receptor was taken from an older woman in good health and CMV-seropositive. The sequenced sample was PBMCs. This chain's CDR3 is CAGHMSSGRANEQYF. Here the CDR3 DNA reads TGTGCCGGCCACATGAGTAGCGGGAGGGCCAACGAGCAGTACTTC.